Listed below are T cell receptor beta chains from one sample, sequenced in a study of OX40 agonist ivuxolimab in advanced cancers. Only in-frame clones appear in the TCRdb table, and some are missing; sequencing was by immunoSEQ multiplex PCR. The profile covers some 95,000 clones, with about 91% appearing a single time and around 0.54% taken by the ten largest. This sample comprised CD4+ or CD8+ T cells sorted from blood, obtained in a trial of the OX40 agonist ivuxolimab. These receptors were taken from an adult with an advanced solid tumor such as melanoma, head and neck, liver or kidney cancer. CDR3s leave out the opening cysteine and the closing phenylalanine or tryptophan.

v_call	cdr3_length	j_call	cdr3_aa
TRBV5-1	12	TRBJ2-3	ASSTLGGTDTQY
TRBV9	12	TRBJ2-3	ASSPTTRTDTQY
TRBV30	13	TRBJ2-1	AWSALGRIEDEQF
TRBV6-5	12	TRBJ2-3	ASSPGTDTDTQY
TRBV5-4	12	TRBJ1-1	ASSLATSSPEAF
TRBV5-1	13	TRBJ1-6	ASAEGSSYNSPLH
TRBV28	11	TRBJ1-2	ASSIGQDYGYT
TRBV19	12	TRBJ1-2	ASFNLQGRYGYT
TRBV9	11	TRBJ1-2	ASSAPGRYGYT
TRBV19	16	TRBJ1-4	ASSIPPFSGAGGEKLF
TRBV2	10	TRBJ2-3	ASSQVADTQY
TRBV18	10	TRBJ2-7	ASSPDAYEQY
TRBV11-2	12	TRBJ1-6	ASSKGTGGSPLH
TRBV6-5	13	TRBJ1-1	ASSQTGVPNTEAF
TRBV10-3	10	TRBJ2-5	AISETGETQY
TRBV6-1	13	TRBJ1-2	ASSDPHGVKDGYT
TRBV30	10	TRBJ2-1	AWGNSYNEQF
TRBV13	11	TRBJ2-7	ASSLEPVGEQY
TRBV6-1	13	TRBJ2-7	ASGRGQGEWDEQY